This T cell receptor (beta chain) was sequenced during a study of cytomegalovirus exposure and HLA in healthy donors. General study points: Rare sequences made up most TCRs, while some public TCRs were found in many donors. The study flagged 150 to 200 TCR beta chains as cytomegalovirus-associated. The finding came from a later analysis; first-cohort TCR clusters tended to co-occur in the 95 to 150 validation repertoires. With high specificity and sensitivity, the classifier reportedly diagnosed cytomegalovirus status.

On this clone: The antigen is unknown.

Data came from immunoSEQ multiplex PCR; TCRdb stores just in-frame clones and leaves some out. The table lists approximately 59,000 clones, about 92% of them singletons. V trimming: 4 bases; J trimming: 5 bases; junction bases outside the gene matches: 10. Germline V gene sequence: CDR1 SGDLS, CDR2 YYNGEE. The length of the CDR3 is 15 residues. The sequence was collected from a man between 18 and 29 years old in good health and CMV-seropositive. Input material: PBMCs. The chain joins TRBV9 to TRBJ2-7; 9 bases align to TRBD1. CDR3 residues: CASSLSPGTGNEQYF. CDR3 sequence (DNA): TGTGCCAGCAGCTTAAGTCCAGGGACAGGGAACGAGCAGTACTTC.